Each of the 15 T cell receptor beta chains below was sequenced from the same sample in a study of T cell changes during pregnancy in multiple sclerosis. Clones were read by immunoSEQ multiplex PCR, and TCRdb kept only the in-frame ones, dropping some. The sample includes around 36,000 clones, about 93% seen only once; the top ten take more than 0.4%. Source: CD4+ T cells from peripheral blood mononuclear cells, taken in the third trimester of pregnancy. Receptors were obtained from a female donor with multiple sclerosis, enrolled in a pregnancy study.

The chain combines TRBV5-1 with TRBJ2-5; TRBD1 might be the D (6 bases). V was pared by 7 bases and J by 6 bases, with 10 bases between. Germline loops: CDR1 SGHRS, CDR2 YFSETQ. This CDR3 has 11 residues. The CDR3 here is CASGGDQTQYF. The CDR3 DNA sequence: TGCGCCAGCGGGGGCGATCAGACCCAGTACTTC.

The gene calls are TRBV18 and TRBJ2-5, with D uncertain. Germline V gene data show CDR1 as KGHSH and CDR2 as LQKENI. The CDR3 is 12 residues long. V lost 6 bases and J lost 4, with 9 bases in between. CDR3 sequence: CASSPSAETQYF. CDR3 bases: TGTGCCAGCTCCCCGAGTGCAGAGACCCAGTACTTC.

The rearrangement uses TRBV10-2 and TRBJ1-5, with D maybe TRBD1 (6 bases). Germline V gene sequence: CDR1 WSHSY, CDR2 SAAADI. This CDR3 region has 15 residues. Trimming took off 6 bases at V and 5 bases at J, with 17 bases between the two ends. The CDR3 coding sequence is TGCGCCAGCAGGCCCGGGACGGGACAACATCAGCCCCAGCATTTT. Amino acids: CASRPGTGQHQPQHF.

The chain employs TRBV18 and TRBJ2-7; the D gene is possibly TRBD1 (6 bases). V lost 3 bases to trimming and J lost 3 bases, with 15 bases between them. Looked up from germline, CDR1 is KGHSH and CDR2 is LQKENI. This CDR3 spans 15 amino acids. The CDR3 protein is CASSPRPGQGYEQYF. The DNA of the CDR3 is TGTGCCAGCTCACCCCGGCCGGGACAAGGCTACGAGCAGTACTTC.

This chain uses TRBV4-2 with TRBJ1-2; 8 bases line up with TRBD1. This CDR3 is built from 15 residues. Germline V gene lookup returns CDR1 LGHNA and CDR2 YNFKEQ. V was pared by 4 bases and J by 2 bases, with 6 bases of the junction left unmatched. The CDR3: CASSRNRQGNYGYTF. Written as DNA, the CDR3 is TGTGCCAGCAGCCGCAACCGACAGGGGAACTATGGCTACACCTTC.

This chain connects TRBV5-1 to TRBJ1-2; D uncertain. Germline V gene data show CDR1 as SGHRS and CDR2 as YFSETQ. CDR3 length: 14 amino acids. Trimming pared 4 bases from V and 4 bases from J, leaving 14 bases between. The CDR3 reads CASSPADTPYGYTF. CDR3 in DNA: TGCGCCAGCAGCCCCGCCGACACCCCCTATGGCTACACCTTC.

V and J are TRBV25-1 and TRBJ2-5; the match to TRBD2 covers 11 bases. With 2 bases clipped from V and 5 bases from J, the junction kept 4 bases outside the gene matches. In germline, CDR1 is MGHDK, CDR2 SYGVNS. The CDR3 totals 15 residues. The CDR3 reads CASSEELAGVETQYF. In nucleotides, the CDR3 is TGTGCCAGCAGTGAAGAACTAGCGGGAGTGGAGACCCAGTACTTC. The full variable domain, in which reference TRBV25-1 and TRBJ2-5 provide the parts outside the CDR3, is EADIYQTPRYLVIGTGKKITLECSQTMGHDKMYWYQQDPGMELHLIHYSYGVNSTEKGDLSSESTVSRIRTEHFPLTLESARPSHTSQYLCASSEELAGVETQYFGPGTRLLVL.

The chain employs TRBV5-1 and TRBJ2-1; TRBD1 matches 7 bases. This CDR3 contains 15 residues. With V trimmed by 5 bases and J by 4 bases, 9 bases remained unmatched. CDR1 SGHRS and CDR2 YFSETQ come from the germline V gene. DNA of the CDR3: TGCGCCAGCAGACGTAGGACAGGCACTTACAATGAGCAGTTCTTC. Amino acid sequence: CASRRRTGTYNEQFF.

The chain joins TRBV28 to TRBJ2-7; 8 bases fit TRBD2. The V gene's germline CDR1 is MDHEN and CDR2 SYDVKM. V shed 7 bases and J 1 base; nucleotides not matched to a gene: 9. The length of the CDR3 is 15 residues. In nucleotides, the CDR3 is TGTGCCAGCACCCCGGGGGGGGAGAAATCCTACGAGCAGTACTTC. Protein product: CASTPGGEKSYEQYF.

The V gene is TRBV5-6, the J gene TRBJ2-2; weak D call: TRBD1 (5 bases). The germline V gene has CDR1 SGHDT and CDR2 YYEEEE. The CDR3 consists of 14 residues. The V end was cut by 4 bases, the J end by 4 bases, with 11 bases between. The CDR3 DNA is TGTGCCAGCAGCCCCGAAGGGGCCACCGGGGAGCTGTTTTTT. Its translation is CASSPEGATGELFF. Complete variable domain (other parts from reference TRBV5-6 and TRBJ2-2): DAGVTQSPTHLIKTRGQQVTLRCSPKSGHDTVSWYQQALGQGPQFIFQYYEEEERQRGNFPDRFSGHQFPNYSSELNVNALLLGDSALYLCASSPEGATGELFFGEGSRLTVL.

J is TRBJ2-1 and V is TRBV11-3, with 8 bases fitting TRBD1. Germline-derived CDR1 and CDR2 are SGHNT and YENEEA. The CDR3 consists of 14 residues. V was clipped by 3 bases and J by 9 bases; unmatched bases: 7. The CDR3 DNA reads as TGTGCCAGCAGCTTGGGCAGGGGGCTTATTGAGCAGTTCTTC. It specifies CASSLGRGLIEQFF. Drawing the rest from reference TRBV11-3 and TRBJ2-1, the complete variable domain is EAGVVQSPRYKIIEKKQPVAFWCNPISGHNTLYWYLQNLGQGPELLIRYENEEAVDDSQLPKDRFSAERLKGVDSTLKIQPAELGDSAVYLCASSLGRGLIEQFFGPGTRLTVL.

The CDR3 nucleotides are TGCGCCAGCCTTAAGAACACTGAAGCTTTCTTT. Translated: CASLKNTEAFF. The J gene is TRBJ1-1, the V gene TRBV5-1; D unresolved. Per the germline V gene, CDR1 is SGHRS and CDR2 is YFSETQ. V lost 7 bases to trimming and J lost 1 base, with 5 bases between them. This CDR3 region has 11 residues. Supplemented by reference TRBV5-1 and TRBJ1-1, the full variable domain reads KAGVTQTPRYLIKTRGQQVTLSCSPISGHRSVSWYQQTPGQGLQFLFEYFSETQRNKGNFPGRFSGRQFSNSRSEMNVSTLELGDSALYLCASLKNTEAFFGQGTRLTVV.

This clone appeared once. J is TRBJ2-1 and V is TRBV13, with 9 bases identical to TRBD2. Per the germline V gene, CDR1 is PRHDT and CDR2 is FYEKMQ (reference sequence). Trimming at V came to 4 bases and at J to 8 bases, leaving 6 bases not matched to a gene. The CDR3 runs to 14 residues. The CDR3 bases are TGTGCCAGCAGCTCCCAGCGGGAGGAGGATGAGCAGTTCTTC. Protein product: CASSSQREEDEQFF.

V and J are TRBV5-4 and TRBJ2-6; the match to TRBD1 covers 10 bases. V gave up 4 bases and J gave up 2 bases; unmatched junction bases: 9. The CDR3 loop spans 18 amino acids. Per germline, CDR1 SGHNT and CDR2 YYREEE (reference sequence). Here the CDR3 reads CASSAPGQGIAGANVLTF. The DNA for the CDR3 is TGTGCCAGCAGCGCTCCGGGACAGGGGATAGCTGGGGCCAACGTCCTGACTTTC. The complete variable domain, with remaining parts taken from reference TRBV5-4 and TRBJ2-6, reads ETGVTQSPTHLIKTRGQQVTLRCSSQSGHNTVSWYQQALGQGPQFIFQYYREEENGRGNFPPRFSGLQFPNYSSELNVNALELDDSALYLCASSAPGQGIAGANVLTFGAGSRLTVL.

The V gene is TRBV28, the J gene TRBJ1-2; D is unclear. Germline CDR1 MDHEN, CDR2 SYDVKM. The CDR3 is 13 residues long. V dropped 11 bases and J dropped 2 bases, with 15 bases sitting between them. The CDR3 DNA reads TGTGCCTCCCAGCGAGGATTCAACTATGGCTACACCTTC. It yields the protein CASQRGFNYGYTF.